The 7 T cell receptor beta chains below come from one sample, sequenced in a study of PD-L1 blockade in urothelial cancer. Some clones are missing from TCRdb's copy, which holds only in-frame ones; the method was immunoSEQ multiplex PCR. This sample has nearly 50,000 clones, with 70% to 85% found just once. The time point here: peripheral blood 6 weeks after treatment start. This material consisted of PBMCs, taken around atezolizumab (anti-PD-L1) treatment. Source of these receptors: a man aged 50-60 years with urothelial cancer.

A single count supports this clone. V and J are TRBV30 and TRBJ1-4, with unresolved D. The germline V gene encodes CDR1 GTSNPN and CDR2 SVGIG (reference sequence). This CDR3 comprises 14 residues. Deletions cut 2 bases from V and 5 bases from J, with 12 bases between. CDR3 in amino acids: CAWSTGGFNEKLFF. For the CDR3, the DNA is TGTGCCTGGAGTACCGGCGGGTTCAATGAAAAACTGTTTTTT.

V is TRBV4-2 and J is TRBJ2-1, with TRBD1 matching 7 bases. This CDR3 is built from 16 residues. V dropped 0 bases and J dropped 2; count of bases not matched to a gene: 4. Germline CDR1 and CDR2: LGHNA and YNFKEQ. The CDR3 reads CASSQEPGTAYNEQFF. The CDR3 DNA reads as TGTGCCAGCAGCCAAGAGCCCGGGACAGCCTACAATGAGCAGTTCTTC.

In its sample, this clone was seen a few times. This rearrangement joins TRBV9 to TRBJ1-2, with TRBD1 identical over 7 bases. Unmatched junction bases numbered 11, after V lost 1 base and J lost 8 bases. The CDR3 length is 15 residues. From germline, CDR1 is SGDLS and CDR2 YYNGEE. CDR3 amino acids: CASSVSQYRGRGYTF. The CDR3 DNA reads as TGTGCCAGCAGCGTAAGCCAATACAGGGGTCGGGGCTACACCTTC. The whole variable domain, remainder taken from reference TRBV9 and TRBJ1-2, is DSGVTQTPKHLITATGQRVTLRCSPRSGDLSVYWYQQSLDQGLQFLIQYYNGEERAKGNILERFSAQQFPDLHSELNLSSLELGDSALYFCASSVSQYRGRGYTFGSGTRLTVV.

The chain joins TRBV11-3 to TRBJ1-1; 8 nucleotides align to TRBD1. The CDR3 length is 14 residues. From germline, CDR1 is SGHNT and CDR2 YENEEA. Trimming cost V 4 bases and J 1 base; bases outside gene matches: 2. Written as DNA, the CDR3 is TGTGCCAGCAGCTCGGGACAGGCGAACACTGAAGCTTTCTTT. Translated, it gives CASSSGQANTEAFF.

A single count supports this clone. The V and J genes are TRBV19 and TRBJ2-2, with TRBD2 matching 14 bases. This CDR3 spans 15 amino acids. In germline, CDR1 is LNHDA, CDR2 SQIVND (reference sequence). With 8 bases clipped from V and 8 bases from J, the junction kept 7 bases outside the gene matches. CDR3 sequence: CASYGTSGGWGELFF. CDR3 in DNA: TGTGCCAGTTACGGGACTAGCGGGGGCTGGGGGGAGCTGTTTTTT.

The chain joins TRBV10-3 to TRBJ2-1; 7 bases are a match to TRBD2. Germline V gene sequence: CDR1 ENHRY, CDR2 SYGVKD. The CDR3 is 16 residues long. Unmatched junction bases numbered 14, after V lost 6 bases and J lost 6 bases. The chain's CDR3 is CAISLTSRANVNEQFF. CDR3 bases: TGTGCCATCAGCCTGACTAGCAGGGCTAATGTCAATGAGCAGTTCTTC.

The chain combines TRBV11-3 with TRBJ2-5, with 8 bases that match TRBD2. CDR1 SGHNT and CDR2 YENEEA come from the germline V gene. The length of the CDR3 is 15 residues. V gave up 1 base and J gave up 5 bases; unmatched junction bases: 6. Written as DNA, the CDR3 is TGTGCCAGCAGCTTAGCCGGGGGGGGGAGTGAGACCCAGTACTTC. It encodes CASSLAGGGSETQYF.